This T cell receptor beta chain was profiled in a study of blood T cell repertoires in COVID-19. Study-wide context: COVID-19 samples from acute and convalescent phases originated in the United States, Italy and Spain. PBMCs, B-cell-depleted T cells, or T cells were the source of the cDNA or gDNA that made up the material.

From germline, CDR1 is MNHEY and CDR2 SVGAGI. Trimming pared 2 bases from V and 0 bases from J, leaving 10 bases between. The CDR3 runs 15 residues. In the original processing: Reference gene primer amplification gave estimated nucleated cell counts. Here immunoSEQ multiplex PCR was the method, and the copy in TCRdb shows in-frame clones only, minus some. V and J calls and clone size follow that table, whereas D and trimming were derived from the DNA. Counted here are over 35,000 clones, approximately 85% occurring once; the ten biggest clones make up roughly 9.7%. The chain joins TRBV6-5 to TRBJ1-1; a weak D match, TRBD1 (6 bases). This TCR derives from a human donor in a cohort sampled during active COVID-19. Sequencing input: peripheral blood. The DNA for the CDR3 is TGTGCCAGCAGTTACGGATCAGGGGTGAACACTGAAGCTTTCTTT. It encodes CASSYGSGVNTEAFF.